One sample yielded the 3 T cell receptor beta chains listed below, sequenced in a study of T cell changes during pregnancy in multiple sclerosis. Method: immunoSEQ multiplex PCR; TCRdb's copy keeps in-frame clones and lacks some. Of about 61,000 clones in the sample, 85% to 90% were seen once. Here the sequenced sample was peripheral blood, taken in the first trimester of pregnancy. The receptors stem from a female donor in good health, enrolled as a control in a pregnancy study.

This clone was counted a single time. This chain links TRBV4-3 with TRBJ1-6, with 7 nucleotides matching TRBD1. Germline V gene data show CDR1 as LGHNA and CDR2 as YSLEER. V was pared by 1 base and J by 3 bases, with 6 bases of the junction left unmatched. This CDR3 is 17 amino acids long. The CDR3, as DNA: TGCGCCAGCAGCCAAGTACTCGGGACAGACTATAATTCACCCCTCCACTTT. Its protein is CASSQVLGTDYNSPLHF.

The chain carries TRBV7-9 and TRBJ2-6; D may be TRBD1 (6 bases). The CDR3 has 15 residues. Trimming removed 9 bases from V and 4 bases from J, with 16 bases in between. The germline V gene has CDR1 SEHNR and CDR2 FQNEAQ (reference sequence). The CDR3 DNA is TGTGCCAGTAGTAAGGCAGGGGTCGGGGCCAACGTCCTGACTTTC. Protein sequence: CASSKAGVGANVLTF.

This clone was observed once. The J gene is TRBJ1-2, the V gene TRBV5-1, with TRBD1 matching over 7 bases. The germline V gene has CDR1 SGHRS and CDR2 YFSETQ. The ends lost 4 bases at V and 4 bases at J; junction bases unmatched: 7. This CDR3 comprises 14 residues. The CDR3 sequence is CASSIGTDSYGYTF. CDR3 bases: TGCGCCAGCAGCATTGGGACAGATTCCTATGGCTACACCTTC.